The 3 T cell receptor beta chains presented below share a single source sample, sequenced in a study of cytomegalovirus exposure and HLA in healthy donors (dated by TCRdb to 2017 to 2019). Libraries were built with the immunoSEQ multiplex PCR assay. A mixture of 60 forward primers for TCR Vbeta segments and 13 reverse primers for TCR Jbeta segments was used in the multiplex PCR. The immuneACCESS repertoire file appears here via TCRdb, limited to in-frame rearrangements. These files lack a portion of the clones; in checked studies, under half of the deficit traces to unresolved V genes, and the cause of the others is not known. Here the sample has some 130,000 clones; roughly 85% occur a single time. The top ten clonotypes cover 6.5% of the sample. Sample: PBMCs. The receptor source for this set is a middle-aged man in good health and CMV-seropositive.

The chain joins TRBV27 to TRBJ2-5; 9 positions match TRBD1. The end of the DNA aligns better with TRBJ2-7, so the J call may be wrong. Per germline, CDR1 MNHEY and CDR2 SMNVEV (reference sequence). The CDR3 totals 16 residues. The CDR3 here is CASNIKPGTGSYEQYF. The CDR3 nucleotides are TGTGCCAGCAACATTAAGCCGGGGACAGGGTCCTACGAGCAGTACTTC.

DNA of the CDR3: TGTGCCAGCAGTCAAAGCGGGAGGGTCGAGTACTTC. Its translation: CASSQSGRVEYF. The chain has TRBV28 and TRBJ2-7, with 10 nucleotides matching TRBD2. The trim removed 5 bases at V and 11 bases at J, leaving 6 bases unmatched. The germline CDR1 and CDR2 sequences are MDHEN and SYDVKM. This CDR3 is 12 amino acids long.

The genes are TRBV11-2 and TRBJ2-7; D remains ambiguous. Trimming removed 5 bases from V and 2 bases from J, with 7 bases in between. This CDR3 comprises 12 residues. Germline CDR1 SGHAT, CDR2 FQNNGV. The CDR3 loop is CASSPGPYEQYF. The CDR3 bases are TGTGCCAGCAGCCCTGGCCCCTACGAGCAGTACTTC.